These 21 T cell receptor beta chains were all obtained from the same sample, sequenced in a study of cytomegalovirus exposure and HLA in healthy donors. The PCR was carried out with 60 Vbeta primers and 13 Jbeta primers. Generated by immunoSEQ multiplex PCR, the TCRdb table keeps only in-frame clones and is missing some. The data show around 120,000 clones, roughly 79% seen once. Sequenced sample: PBMCs. These TCRs come from a young woman in good health and CMV-seronegative.

This clone was detected only a few times. The rearrangement joins TRBV6-5 to TRBJ1-1; D remains unclear. Trimming cost V 6 bases and J 7 bases, with 12 bases left between them. The CDR3 totals 12 residues. Germline CDR1 reads MNHEY; CDR2 reads SVGAGI. The CDR3 DNA is TGTGCCAGCAGAAGATACCCTAGTGAAGCTTTCTTT. Protein: CASRRYPSEAFF.

This clone was counted between two and nine times. The rearrangement uses TRBV6-1 and TRBJ1-3, with D uncertain. This CDR3 spans 14 amino acids. V was cut by 5 bases and J by 2 bases, with 10 bases left in between. Germline assignment: CDR1 MNHNS and CDR2 SASEGT. The CDR3 reads CASSSRGPGNTIYF. CDR3 DNA: TGTGCCAGCAGTTCTCGGGGTCCTGGAAACACCATATATTTT.

This chain connects TRBV5-1 to TRBJ1-3, with 9 nucleotides matching TRBD1. This CDR3 has 13 amino acids. Germline assignment: CDR1 SGHRS and CDR2 YFSETQ. V lost 4 bases to trimming and J lost 4 bases; unmatched junction nucleotides: 0. The CDR3: CASSGTGGNTIYF. The CDR3 DNA reads as TGCGCCAGCAGCGGGACAGGGGGAAACACCATATATTTT.

The chain couples TRBV25-1 to TRBJ1-1; no firm D call. Per germline, CDR1 MGHDK and CDR2 SYGVNS. Trimming pared 5 bases from V and 6 bases from J, leaving 10 bases between. The CDR3 consists of 12 residues. DNA for the CDR3: TGTGCCAGCAGTTCTCGGGTCGCTGAAGCTTTCTTT. Its protein product is CASSSRVAEAFF.

This rearrangement joins TRBV5-1 to TRBJ2-7; maybe TRBD1 (6 bases). The germline V and J ends were trimmed by 3 bases and 4 bases, with 14 bases remaining between them. The CDR3 spans 14 residues. CDR1 and CDR2 from the germline V gene are SGHRS and YFSETQ. The CDR3 sequence: CASSSLGQLYEQYF. The CDR3 DNA follows: TGCGCCAGCAGCTCCCTTGGACAGTTGTACGAGCAGTACTTC. The entire variable domain, with the rest obtained from reference TRBV5-1 and TRBJ2-7, is as follows: KAGVTQTPRYLIKTRGQQVTLSCSPISGHRSVSWYQQTPGQGLQFLFEYFSETQRNKGNFPGRFSGRQFSNSRSEMNVSTLELGDSALYLCASSSLGQLYEQYFGPGTRLTVT.

The rearrangement joins TRBV6-4 to TRBJ2-7; D perhaps matches TRBD2 (6 bases). This CDR3 is built from 13 residues. CDR1 MRHNA and CDR2 SNTAGT come from the germline V gene. V was pared by 5 bases and J by 3 bases, with 11 bases between. CDR3 nucleotides: TGTGCCAGCAGTTTAACGGAGGGCTACGAGCAGTACTTC. The encoded protein is CASSLTEGYEQYF.

V and J are TRBV6-4 and TRBJ2-3, with TRBD2 identical over 8 bases. The CDR3 is made up of 16 amino acids. Germline V gene lookup returns CDR1 MRHNA and CDR2 SNTAGT. V shed 5 bases and J 3 bases; nucleotides not matched to a gene: 10. The CDR3 nucleotides read TGTGCCAGCAGTTTTCACTCGGGGGGGCCTACAGATACGCAGTATTTT. This sequence encodes CASSFHSGGPTDTQYF.

The chain joins TRBV9 to TRBJ1-1, with D perhaps matching TRBD1 (6 bases). The CDR3 totals 16 residues. Trimming left V 3 bases short and J 0 bases short, with 15 bases between. From germline, CDR1 is SGDLS and CDR2 YYNGEE. CDR3 sequence: CASSETMGTMNTEAFF. The CDR3 nucleotides read TGTGCCAGCAGCGAAACGATGGGGACAATGAACACTGAAGCTTTCTTT.

This rearrangement joins TRBV28 to TRBJ1-2, with 7 bases fitting TRBD1. The V segment lost 6 bases and the J segment 7 bases; nucleotides outside the gene matches: 5. The germline CDR1 and CDR2 sequences are MDHEN and SYDVKM. The CDR3 consists of 12 residues. The CDR3 sequence: CASRSTGVGYTF. CDR3 DNA: TGTGCCAGCAGGTCAACAGGGGTTGGCTACACCTTC.

V is TRBV6-1 and J is TRBJ2-7; 7 bases fit TRBD1. V dropped 2 bases and J dropped 2; count of bases not matched to a gene: 6. This CDR3 is 15 amino acids long. CDR1 and CDR2 from the germline V gene are MNHNS and SASEGT. This chain's CDR3 is CASSEYVTGPYEQYF. The CDR3 nucleotides read TGTGCCAGCAGTGAATATGTGACAGGGCCCTACGAGCAGTACTTC.

The rearrangement joins TRBV4-1 to TRBJ2-1; 9 bases line up with TRBD1. Germline V gene lookup returns CDR1 MGHRA and CDR2 YSYEKL. Trimming removed 1 base from V and 4 bases from J; junction bases left unmatched: 5. This CDR3 has 16 residues. This CDR3 is CASSQAAGQGYNEQFF. CDR3 bases: TGCGCCAGCAGCCAAGCCGCGGGACAGGGATACAATGAGCAGTTCTTC.

The J gene is TRBJ2-1, the V gene TRBV6-6; 8 bases fit TRBD2. The CDR3 totals 13 residues. Germline V gene sequence: CDR1 MNHNY, CDR2 SVGAGI (reference sequence). Losses at the gene ends were 11 bases for V and 8 bases for J; bases not matched to a gene: 11. CDR3 region: CAGFISGGDEQFF. The CDR3 DNA reads TGTGCCGGCTTCATCTCCGGGGGGGATGAGCAGTTCTTC.

This chain connects TRBV19 to TRBJ1-2, with D hard to call. The germline V and J ends were trimmed by 3 bases and 0 bases, with 11 bases remaining between them. Germline CDR1 LNHDA, CDR2 SQIVND (reference sequence). The CDR3 is 15 residues long. The CDR3 is CASSITSRTNYGYTF. The CDR3 DNA is TGTGCCAGTAGTATTACCTCCAGAACTAACTATGGCTACACCTTC.

The genes are TRBV5-6 and TRBJ2-6; D may be TRBD2 (5 bases). V shed 5 bases and J shed 4 bases, with 13 bases lying between them. The CDR3 extends over 15 amino acids. Germline loops: CDR1 SGHDT, CDR2 YYEEEE. CDR3 residues: CASSPRGLGANVLTF. The CDR3 DNA follows: TGTGCCAGCAGTCCCCGAGGGTTGGGGGCCAACGTCCTGACTTTC.

The V call is TRBV27, the J call TRBJ1-6; D perhaps matches TRBD1 (6 bases). V lost 7 bases and J 7 bases, leaving 17 bases between the germline ends. Germline V gene sequence: CDR1 MNHEY, CDR2 SMNVEV (reference sequence). CDR3 length: 15 residues. This chain's CDR3 is CASTYGQPVNSPLHF. Here the CDR3 DNA reads TGTGCCAGCACCTACGGACAGCCTGTAAATTCACCCCTCCACTTT.

This clone was seen once. The CDR3 DNA reads as TGTGCCAGCAGCCAAGATCCGGCACCGGGTGAAAAACTGTTTTTT. Translating it yields CASSQDPAPGEKLFF. This chain links TRBV4-2 with TRBJ1-4, with D unclear. CDR1 LGHNA and CDR2 YNFKEQ come from the germline V gene. Trimming removed 0 bases at V and 7 bases at J, with 12 bases between. The CDR3 extends over 15 amino acids.

The rearrangement links TRBV19 to TRBJ2-2, with D maybe TRBD1 (6 bases). This CDR3 is built from 20 residues. V was clipped by 3 bases and J by 2 bases, with 25 bases between them. The germline CDR1 and CDR2 sequences are LNHDA and SQIVND (reference sequence). The CDR3 nucleotides are TGTGCCAGTAGTATGCAGGGGAAGGAACTTCCACCAAAAAACACCGGGGAGCTGTTTTTT. Translating it yields CASSMQGKELPPKNTGELFF.

The J gene is TRBJ2-5, the V gene TRBV5-1; 14 bases are shared with TRBD2. Germline V gene sequence: CDR1 SGHRS, CDR2 YFSETQ. V dropped 3 bases and J dropped 3; count of bases not matched to a gene: 13. The CDR3 contains 19 residues. Here the CDR3 reads CASSYKWTSGGIEKETQYF. The CDR3 nucleotides are TGCGCCAGCAGCTACAAATGGACTAGCGGGGGGATAGAAAAAGAGACCCAGTACTTC.

This chain connects TRBV30 to TRBJ1-1, with D hard to call. This CDR3 contains 13 residues. In germline, CDR1 is GTSNPN, CDR2 SVGIG (reference sequence). Trimming pared 2 bases from V and 4 bases from J, leaving 11 bases between. The chain's CDR3 is CAWSIYTVTEAFF. In nucleotides, the CDR3 is TGTGCCTGGAGTATCTATACGGTCACTGAAGCTTTCTTT.

CDR3 residues: CASSLDRGPGELFF. For the CDR3, the DNA is TGTGCCAGCTCACTCGACAGGGGGCCCGGGGAGCTGTTTTTT. The J gene is TRBJ2-2, the V gene TRBV18, with TRBD1 matching over 10 bases. The CDR3 runs to 14 residues. Per germline, CDR1 KGHSH and CDR2 LQKENI. The junction had 2 bases not matched to a gene; V was cut back by 4 bases and J by 6 bases.

The gene calls are TRBV6-7 and TRBJ2-2, with D hard to call. TRBV6-7 is an open reading frame, and its role is uncertain. The CDR3 has 16 residues. Trimming removed 0 bases from V and 6 bases from J, with 14 bases in between. This CDR3 is CASSYSIQTVSGELFF. CDR3 bases: TGTGCCAGCAGTTACTCGATTCAGACTGTTTCCGGGGAGCTGTTTTTT.